These 20 T cell receptor beta chains originate from one sample sequenced in a study of read filtering for tumor transcriptome and immune sequencing. Molecular barcoded adaptors covering alpha/delta and beta/gamma chains were used on roughly 400 ng RNA. TCRdb recomputed calls from the reads with MiXCR, one row per CDR3 protein. Here the sample spans about 130,000 distinct CDR3 sequences, approximately 12% being singletons. Sequenced sample: a population of CD138-negative cells sorted from bone marrow. All receptors derive from a donor at least 40 years old with multiple myeloma.

As to this clonotype: This may stem from a read error, because a much larger clone lies one nucleotide away. Since no conserved phenylalanine or tryptophan closes the CDR3, a read error is the likely cause. The chain has TRBV6-5 and TRBJ1-5; tentatively, D is TRBD1 (5 bases). The germline V gene has CDR1 MNHEY and CDR2 SVGAGI. V lost 6 bases and J lost 4, with 10 bases in between. This CDR3 comprises 13 residues. In nucleotides, the CDR3 is TGTGCCAGCAGCTTCGGGGCAAATCAGCCCCAGCATATT. As protein: CASSFGANQPQHI.

This clonotype appeared many times. The rearrangement links TRBV7-9 to TRBJ2-1; TRBD1 matches at 9 bases. Germline V gene lookup returns CDR1 SEHNR and CDR2 FQNEAQ (reference sequence). The CDR3 is made up of 17 amino acids. V shed 3 bases and J 1 base; nucleotides not matched to a gene: 7. CDR3 amino acids: CASSFPTGTGSYNEQFF. The CDR3 bases are TGTGCCAGCAGCTTCCCCACCGGGACAGGGTCCTACAATGAGCAGTTCTTC. Full variable domain (remainder filled in from reference TRBV7-9 and TRBJ2-1): DTGVSQNPRHKITKRGQNVTFRCDPISEHNRLYWYRQTLGQGPEFLTYFQNEAQLEKSRLLSDRFSAERPKGSFSTLEIQRTEQGDSAMYLCASSFPTGTGSYNEQFFGPGTRLTVL.

This clonotype was picked up one time. Its ends do not fully match the called genes, so a read error is possible. The CDR3 region has the DNA TGTGCCAGCAATGAGTACATCGGGACTAGGCCGATAAAGCAGTCCTTC. It encodes CASNEYIGTRPIKQSF. The genes are TRBV2 and TRBJ2-1; TRBD2 aligns across 8 bases. This CDR3 region has 16 residues. Germline values: CDR1 SNHLY, CDR2 FYNNEI.

This clonotype was counted ten times or more. V is TRBV2 and J is TRBJ2-3, with 8 bases that match TRBD2. The CDR3 contains 15 residues. V shed 5 bases, J shed 5 bases, and the junction held 9 bases outside the gene matches. Germline V lookup: CDR1 SNHLY, CDR2 FYNNEI. This CDR3 reads CASSRASGRVDTQYF. The CDR3 bases are TGTGCCAGCAGTAGGGCTAGCGGGCGCGTAGATACGCAGTATTTT.

There are many counts of this clonotype. The chain combines TRBV7-2 with TRBJ1-1; weak D call: TRBD1 (5 bases). The CDR3 has 14 residues. The ends were cut back, 5 bases at V and 4 bases at J, with 14 bases in the middle. Germline-derived CDR1 and CDR2 are SGHTA and FQGNSA. The CDR3 DNA reads as TGTGCCAGCAGCCCAGGGAGTAAGAGCACTGAAGCTTTCTTT. The encoded protein is CASSPGSKSTEAFF.

In the case of this clonotype: This may be a read error: a much more frequent sequence differs by one nucleotide. The chain joins TRBV5-5 to TRBJ1-1; no definite D call. Germline loops: CDR1 SGHKS, CDR2 YYEKEE (reference sequence). The length of the CDR3 is 14 residues. Deletions cut 1 base from V and 1 base from J, with 8 bases between. The CDR3 reads CASSLSLANTEAFF. The CDR3 DNA sequence: TGTGCCAGCAGCTTGTCGCTGGCGAACACTGAAGCTTTCTTT.

By its share, this clonotype is medium-sized. The chain recombines TRBV12-3 or TRBV12-4 with TRBJ2-7, with no clear D. Trimming pared 6 bases from V and 3 bases from J, leaving 6 bases between. The CDR3 covers 11 residues. DNA of the CDR3: TGTGCCAGCAGCCCCAGCTACGAGCAGTACTTC. Protein sequence: CASSPSYEQYF.

This clonotype turned up a few times. With a much larger clone just one base away, this may be a read error. This chain uses TRBV5-1 with TRBJ1-1, with D possibly matching TRBD1 (5 bases). The CDR3 consists of 13 residues. Germline loops: CDR1 SGHRS, CDR2 YFSETQ. The DNA of the CDR3 is TGCGCCAGCAGGGGGGAGGTGAACGCTGAAGCTTTCTTT. Its translation is CASRGEVNAEAFF.

This clonotype was detected only a few times. The rearrangement joins TRBV27 to TRBJ2-5, with D tentatively TRBD2 (6 bases). Trimming took 6 bases from V and 5 from J, leaving 13 bases between them. This CDR3 is built from 13 residues. Germline-derived CDR1 and CDR2 are MNHEY and SMNVEV (reference sequence). CDR3 in amino acids: CASSILGGETQYF. CDR3 DNA sequence: TGTGCCAGCAGCATCCTAGGAGGGGAGACCCAGTACTTC.

This clonotype was seen many times. The chain carries TRBV29-1 and TRBJ2-4; possible D gene TRBD2, 5 bases. V lost 3 bases to trimming and J lost 1 base, with 7 bases between them. CDR3 length: 13 amino acids. CDR1 SQVTM and CDR2 ANQGSEA come from the germline V gene. CDR3 in amino acids: CSVDSGAKNIQYF. The CDR3 coding sequence is TGCAGCGTTGATTCGGGGGCCAAAAACATTCAGTACTTC.

Many counts were recorded for this clonotype. J is TRBJ2-1 and V is TRBV3-1; no firm D call. V was cut by 5 bases and J by 4 bases, with 12 bases left in between. CDR1 LGHDT and CDR2 YNNKEL come from the germline V gene (reference sequence). The CDR3 extends over 14 amino acids. The CDR3 loop is CASSGVPSYNEQFF. CDR3 DNA: TGTGCCAGCAGCGGGGTCCCTTCATACAATGAGCAGTTCTTC.

The J gene is TRBJ1-5, the V gene TRBV10-2; 9 positions agree with TRBD1. J lost 6 bases, V lost 2 bases, and 8 bases had no gene match. From germline, CDR1 is WSHSY and CDR2 SAAADI. The CDR3 length is 16 residues. In DNA, the CDR3 is TGCGCCAGCAGTGAGCACGACAGGGGGTACGGTCAGCCCCAGCATTTT. As protein: CASSEHDRGYGQPQHF.

This clonotype was counted at least ten times. For the CDR3, the DNA is TGCGCCAGCAGCTTGGGGGGGCGTCTGGACATTCAGTACTTC. It yields the protein CASSLGGRLDIQYF. V usage is TRBV5-1 and J usage is TRBJ2-4; D is possibly TRBD1 (6 bases). CDR3 length: 14 amino acids. The V and J ends lost 0 bases and 8 bases respectively, with 12 bases between them. Per germline, CDR1 SGHRS and CDR2 YFSETQ.

In its sample, this clonotype was seen many times. CDR3 in DNA: TGTGCCAGCAGTGAAGCGAACAGGGGACCTGAAGCTTTCTTT. Amino acids: CASSEANRGPEAFF. This rearrangement joins TRBV6-1 to TRBJ1-1; TRBD1 aligns across 7 bases. V lost 0 bases to trimming and J lost 6 bases; unmatched junction nucleotides: 4. The CDR3 sequence is 14 residues long. Germline V lookup: CDR1 MNHNS, CDR2 SASEGT.

This clonotype was detected many times. The J gene is TRBJ1-1, the V gene TRBV12-3 or TRBV12-4; a weak D match, TRBD1 (6 bases). The CDR3 length is 13 residues. V lost 0 bases, J lost 8 bases, and 10 bases lay in between. CDR3 coding DNA: TGTGCCAGCAGTTTAGCGGGAGACAGGGAAGCTTTCTTT. Translated: CASSLAGDREAFF.

This clonotype was counted many times. The V gene is TRBV12-5, the J gene TRBJ2-1; D unclear. V gave up 4 bases and J gave up 7 bases, with 8 bases separating them. Germline V gene lookup returns CDR1 LGHNT and CDR2 FRNRAP. The length of the CDR3 is 12 residues. The CDR3 spells CASGSAPNEQFF. DNA of the CDR3: TGTGCTAGTGGTTCTGCACCGAATGAGCAGTTCTTC.

This clonotype was detected many times. The rearrangement uses TRBV29-1 and TRBJ2-3; 9 bases are a match to TRBD1. Germline loops: CDR1 SQVTM, CDR2 ANQGSEA. With V trimmed by 5 bases and J by 2 bases, 8 bases remained unmatched. The CDR3 sequence is 15 residues long. The DNA for the CDR3 is TGCAGCGTTAACGGAGGACAGGGGATCACAGATACGCAGTATTTT. It specifies CSVNGGQGITDTQYF.

Note on this clonotype: Since a much larger clone is just one base distant, this may be a read error. The J gene is TRBJ2-3, the V gene TRBV20-1; tentatively, D is TRBD2 (6 bases). The CDR3 is made up of 15 amino acids. V was shortened by 5 bases and J by 6 bases, with 21 bases between the two germline ends. The germline V gene has CDR1 DFQATT and CDR2 SNEGSKA (reference sequence). This chain's CDR3 is CSAPTSWRFYDTQYF. The CDR3 DNA is TGCAGTGCTCCCACTAGCTGGAGGTTTTATGATACGCAGTATTTT.

This clonotype was observed many times. The chain is built from TRBV28 and TRBJ2-7; 8 bases are a match to TRBD2. This CDR3 contains 14 residues. Unmatched junction bases numbered 12, after V lost 10 bases and J lost 4 bases. Germline CDR1 is MDHEN and CDR2 is SYDVKM. Here the CDR3 DNA reads TGTGCCATCCGGGGGGCGGGAGGAGTTTACGAGCAGTACTTC. Residues: CAIRGAGGVYEQYF. Looking up the rest from reference TRBV28 and TRBJ2-7 gives the full variable domain: DVKVTQSSRYLVKRTGEKVFLECVQDMDHENMFWYRQDPGLGLRLIYFSYDVKMKEKGDIPEGYSVSREKKERFSLILESASTNQTSMYLCAIRGAGGVYEQYFGPGTRLTVT.

For the CDR3, the DNA is TGCGCCAGCAGCCAAGTAGAAGTGGGAGAGCAGTACTTC. Translating gives CASSQVEVGEQYF. This rearrangement joins TRBV4-1 to TRBJ2-7; no clear D gene. The CDR3 covers 13 residues. Trimming left V 1 base short and J 7 bases short, with 11 bases between. Looked up from germline, CDR1 is MGHRA and CDR2 is YSYEKL.